These 14 T cell receptor beta chains share one sample of origin, sequenced in a study of T cell repertoires in cytomegalovirus infection. Their recognized antigens are unknown. TCRdb redid the calling of the reads with MiXCR, one entry per CDR3 protein. Of approximately 340,000 distinct CDR3 sequences detected, 25% to 35% appear once; the ten largest clones hold roughly 20%. The source was cultured PBMCs, collected from culture after CMV antigen stimulation. The receptors were sampled from a human donor in good health (CMV status not recorded). Some clones in this sample may be carry-over from other donors' samples.

The chain couples TRBV5-1 to TRBJ1-2; D call uncertain. Germline V gene sequence: CDR1 SGHRS, CDR2 YFSETQ. The ends were cut back, 5 bases at V and 0 bases at J, with 8 bases in the middle. This CDR3 is built from 13 residues. This chain's CDR3 is CASRSGANYGYTF. The DNA for the CDR3 is TGCGCCAGCAGATCTGGGGCTAACTATGGCTACACCTTC.

The sample holds a few counts of this clonotype. This chain connects TRBV28 to TRBJ2-1; the match to TRBD1 covers 7 bases. Germline V gene data show CDR1 as MDHEN and CDR2 as SYDVKM. V shed 6 bases, J shed 13 bases, and the junction held 18 bases outside the gene matches. The CDR3 is 15 amino acids. DNA of the CDR3: TGTGCCAGCAGGCCAACAGGGGCAGGTGCGCCCTTCCAGTTCTTC. This translates into CASRPTGAGAPFQFF.

V and J are TRBV12-3 or TRBV12-4 and TRBJ1-2; 7 bases fit TRBD1. The CDR3 has 15 residues. After removal of 4 bases from V and 4 bases from J, the junction contained 9 bases not matched to a gene. CDR3 coding DNA: TGTGCCAGCAGTTCTCCGGGACAGAAGTCCTATGGCTACACCTTC. Translating it yields CASSSPGQKSYGYTF.

The V gene is TRBV15, the J gene TRBJ1-2; D gene unclear. Germline CDR1 and CDR2: LNHNV and YYDKDF (reference sequence). The length of the CDR3 is 14 residues. V was shortened by 1 base and J by 2 bases, with 8 bases between the two germline ends. The CDR3 nucleotides read TGTGCCACCAGCAGAGTAGGAGTGAACTATGGCTACACCTTC. It codes for CATSRVGVNYGYTF.

This clonotype was detected a few times. The rearrangement links TRBV3-1 to TRBJ2-1; 11 nucleotides line up with TRBD2. CDR1 LGHDT and CDR2 YNNKEL come from the germline V gene (reference sequence). The CDR3 length is 16 residues. V lost 6 bases to trimming and J lost 5 bases; unmatched junction nucleotides: 9. CDR3 sequence: CASSRPGLAVNNEQFF. For the CDR3, the DNA is TGTGCCAGCAGTCGTCCGGGACTAGCGGTGAACAATGAGCAGTTCTTC.

This sequence joins TRBV7-2 and TRBJ1-1; D call uncertain. The CDR3 covers 13 residues. V was cut by 6 bases and J by 0 bases, with 8 bases left in between. CDR1 is SGHTA and CDR2 is FQGNSA in the germline V gene. CDR3 nucleotides: TGTGCCAGCAGTCCTCATATGAACACTGAAGCTTTCTTT. As protein: CASSPHMNTEAFF.

J is TRBJ2-5 and V is TRBV29-1; 9 nucleotides agree with TRBD2. Germline V gene sequence: CDR1 SQVTM, CDR2 ANQGSEA. This CDR3 spans 16 amino acids. Trimming cost V 2 bases and J 4 bases; bases outside gene matches: 11. The CDR3 sequence is CSVESEPSGNGETQYF. CDR3 nucleotides: TGCAGCGTTGAATCCGAGCCTAGCGGGAATGGAGAGACCCAGTACTTC.

The rearrangement uses TRBV6-6 and TRBJ1-5; D gene ambiguous. Germline V gene lookup returns CDR1 MNHNY and CDR2 SVGAGI (reference sequence). Trimming cost V 6 bases and J 2 bases, with 14 bases left between them. The length of the CDR3 is 15 residues. Here the CDR3 reads CASSAQGRGNQPQHF. The CDR3 DNA follows: TGTGCCAGCAGCGCCCAAGGGAGAGGCAATCAGCCCCAGCATTTT.

This clonotype has just a few counts. The chain recombines TRBV9 with TRBJ2-3; 10 bases align to TRBD2. V was clipped by 3 bases and J by 2 bases; unmatched bases: 3. Looked up from germline, CDR1 is SGDLS and CDR2 is YYNGEE. The length of the CDR3 is 15 residues. CDR3 sequence reads: CASSEGLAITDTQYF. The CDR3 bases are TGTGCCAGCAGCGAGGGACTAGCGATCACAGATACGCAGTATTTT. Using reference TRBV9 and TRBJ2-3 for the parts outside the CDR3, the full variable domain is DSGVTQTPKHLITATGQRVTLRCSPRSGDLSVYWYQQSLDQGLQFLIQYYNGEERAKGNILERFSAQQFPDLHSELNLSSLELGDSALYFCASSEGLAITDTQYFGPGTRLTVL.

This clonotype was observed a single time. The chain uses TRBV27 and TRBJ2-1; 8 positions match TRBD2. This CDR3 is built from 15 residues. In germline, CDR1 is MNHEY, CDR2 SMNVEV (reference sequence). V shed 5 bases, J shed 8 bases, and the junction held 11 bases outside the gene matches. Here the CDR3 reads CASSEDPAGDHEQFF. CDR3 DNA: TGTGCCAGCAGTGAAGACCCAGCGGGAGATCATGAGCAGTTCTTC.

V usage is TRBV18 and J usage is TRBJ2-1; tentative D call: TRBD2 (5 bases). This CDR3 has 11 amino acids. V was shortened by 10 bases and J by 9 bases, with 13 bases between the two germline ends. The germline V gene encodes CDR1 KGHSH and CDR2 LQKENI. CDR3 sequence reads: CATQKEGEQFF. CDR3 coding DNA: TGTGCCACCCAAAAAGAGGGTGAGCAGTTCTTC.

The genes are TRBV7-9 and TRBJ1-1; possible D gene TRBD1, 5 bases. There are 14 residues in the CDR3. Trimming left V 3 bases short and J 10 bases short, with 18 bases between. From germline, CDR1 is SEHNR and CDR2 FQNEAQ (reference sequence). The CDR3 nucleotides read TGTGCCAGCAGCTTCAACGGGGCTGCCGTTGCAGCTTTCTTT. Protein sequence: CASSFNGAAVAAFF.

This clonotype was detected a few times. The chain couples TRBV27 to TRBJ2-7, with D perhaps TRBD1 (6 bases). Trimming stripped 3 bases from V and 5 bases from J, with 11 bases between. Germline V gives CDR1 MNHEY, CDR2 SMNVEV (reference sequence). CDR3 length: 13 residues. The CDR3 coding sequence is TGTGCCAGCAGTTTCGTCGGACAGCACGAGCAGTACTTC. Amino acids: CASSFVGQHEQYF.

This chain joins TRBV7-9 and TRBJ1-4; D unclear. V was trimmed by 3 bases and J by 2 bases, leaving 10 bases between them. Germline loops: CDR1 SEHNR, CDR2 FQNEAQ (reference sequence). CDR3 length equals 15 residues. The CDR3 DNA reads TGTGCCAGCAGCTTCTCGATCTCGACTAATGAAAAACTGTTTTTT. Its protein is CASSFSISTNEKLFF.